A selection of T cell receptor beta chains follows, all from one sample in a study of CD8+ T cells in alopecia areata. Profiled with immunoSEQ multiplex PCR; TCRdb holds only in-frame clones, not every one. The sample records 80,000 or so clones, around 61% being singletons. This specimen was CD8+ T cells sorted from blood, taken at week 24, from a patient treated with tofacitinib. The source is a human donor with alopecia areata. Both conserved end residues are part of each CDR3. The order of the fields is V gene, clone size, J gene, D gene, CDR3 protein, CDR3 DNA. D genes are given only for firm matches. Size tells how often a clone was seen (once, few, many) or the class of an expanded clone, and some rows leave it out.

v_call: TRBV7-9; clone_size: -; j_call: TRBJ2-7; d_call: -; cdr3_aa: CASSSGTATYEQYF; cdr3_nt: TGTGCCAGCAGCTCAGGGACTGCGACCTACGAGCAGTACTTC
v_call: TRBV5-4; clone_size: -; j_call: TRBJ1-1; d_call: -; cdr3_aa: CASSLEGEWMNTEAFF; cdr3_nt: TGTGCCAGCAGCTTGGAGGGAGAGTGGATGAACACTGAAGCTTTCTTT
v_call: TRBV7-2; clone_size: -; j_call: TRBJ2-1; d_call: -; cdr3_aa: CASGSLAQYNEQFF; cdr3_nt: TGTGCCAGCGGGTCACTAGCACAGTACAATGAGCAGTTCTTC
v_call: TRBV7-9; clone_size: -; j_call: TRBJ2-3; d_call: TRBD2; cdr3_aa: CASSFSAGGTDTQYF; cdr3_nt: TGTGCCAGCAGCTTTTCCGCGGGAGGGACAGATACGCAGTATTTT
v_call: TRBV2; clone_size: -; j_call: TRBJ1-2; d_call: -; cdr3_aa: CASSEIGYTF; cdr3_nt: TGTGCCAGCAGTGAAATTGGCTACACCTTC
v_call: TRBV29-1; clone_size: -; j_call: TRBJ1-1; d_call: -; cdr3_aa: CSVGSGSNTEAFF; cdr3_nt: TGCAGCGTTGGGTCAGGCTCGAACACTGAAGCTTTCTTT
v_call: TRBV30; clone_size: -; j_call: TRBJ1-5; d_call: -; cdr3_aa: CAWSVSGTWPQHF; cdr3_nt: TGTGCCTGGAGTGTATCAGGGACGTGGCCCCAGCATTTT
v_call: TRBV7-9; clone_size: -; j_call: TRBJ2-3; d_call: -; cdr3_aa: CASSSTVADTQYF; cdr3_nt: TGTGCCAGCAGCTCGACTGTAGCAGATACGCAGTATTTT
v_call: TRBV4-1; clone_size: -; j_call: TRBJ2-5; d_call: TRBD1; cdr3_aa: CASSQETGDQETQYF; cdr3_nt: TGCGCCAGCAGCCAAGAAACAGGGGACCAAGAGACCCAGTACTTC
v_call: TRBV30; clone_size: -; j_call: TRBJ2-1; d_call: TRBD2; cdr3_aa: CAWSDSGVTGEQFF; cdr3_nt: TGTGCCTGGAGTGATAGCGGGGTAACCGGGGAGCAGTTCTTC
v_call: TRBV6-6; clone_size: few; j_call: TRBJ1-2; d_call: -; cdr3_aa: CASTIRAHNYGYTF; cdr3_nt: TGTGCCAGCACCATCCGGGCTCATAACTATGGCTACACCTTC
v_call: TRBV4-1; clone_size: few; j_call: TRBJ2-7; d_call: TRBD2; cdr3_aa: CASSQVGLTGGSYEQYF; cdr3_nt: TGCGCCAGCAGCCAAGTCGGGCTCACGGGAGGCTCCTACGAGCAGTACTTC
v_call: TRBV15; clone_size: -; j_call: TRBJ2-2; d_call: -; cdr3_aa: CATRGGADTGELFF; cdr3_nt: TGTGCCACCAGGGGGGGCGCGGACACCGGGGAGCTGTTTTTT
v_call: TRBV4-1; clone_size: -; j_call: TRBJ1-4; d_call: -; cdr3_aa: CASSQVGGDEKLFF; cdr3_nt: TGCGCCAGCAGCCAAGTAGGGGGGGATGAAAAACTGTTTTTT
v_call: TRBV27; clone_size: -; j_call: TRBJ2-3; d_call: -; cdr3_aa: CASSLGADPTDTQYF; cdr3_nt: TGTGCCAGCAGTTTAGGGGCAGACCCCACAGATACGCAGTATTTT
v_call: TRBV5-1; clone_size: -; j_call: TRBJ2-7; d_call: -; cdr3_aa: CASSLLSSYEQYF; cdr3_nt: TGCGCCAGCAGCTTGTTGAGCTCCTACGAGCAGTACTTC
v_call: TRBV6-5; clone_size: -; j_call: TRBJ2-3; d_call: TRBD2; cdr3_aa: CASRYSGTRGDTQYF; cdr3_nt: TGTGCCAGCAGATACTCCGGGACTAGGGGGGATACGCAGTATTTT
v_call: TRBV7-9; clone_size: few; j_call: TRBJ1-2; d_call: -; cdr3_aa: CASSPRTGGGVYGYTF; cdr3_nt: TGTGCCAGCAGCCCTAGAACCGGGGGGGGCGTCTATGGCTACACCTTC
v_call: TRBV7-9; clone_size: -; j_call: TRBJ1-6; d_call: TRBD1; cdr3_aa: CASSLEGTGMSPLHF; cdr3_nt: TGTGCCAGCAGCTTAGAGGGGACAGGCATGTCACCCCTCCACTTT
v_call: TRBV29-1; clone_size: -; j_call: TRBJ1-1; d_call: -; cdr3_aa: CSVEEGFSSTEAFF; cdr3_nt: TGCAGCGTTGAAGAAGGGTTCTCAAGCACTGAAGCTTTCTTT
v_call: TRBV4-1; clone_size: -; j_call: TRBJ1-5; d_call: -; cdr3_aa: CASRPDGGSNQPQHF; cdr3_nt: TGCGCCAGCAGACCCGACGGCGGTAGCAATCAGCCCCAGCATTTT
v_call: TRBV11-2; clone_size: -; j_call: TRBJ2-3; d_call: -; cdr3_aa: CASSLVQPTDTQYF; cdr3_nt: TGTGCCAGCAGCTTAGTTCAGCCCACAGATACGCAGTATTTT
v_call: TRBV7-9; clone_size: few; j_call: TRBJ2-3; d_call: TRBD1; cdr3_aa: CASSSFGTGTDTQYF; cdr3_nt: TGTGCCAGCAGCTCTTTCGGGACAGGTACAGATACGCAGTATTTT
v_call: TRBV4-1; clone_size: -; j_call: TRBJ2-7; d_call: -; cdr3_aa: CASSQEQGSYEQYF; cdr3_nt: TGCGCCAGCAGCCAAGAGCAGGGAAGCTACGAGCAGTACTTC
v_call: TRBV5-1; clone_size: -; j_call: TRBJ2-1; d_call: TRBD1; cdr3_aa: CASSLAGTEKKSSYNEQFF; cdr3_nt: TGCGCCAGCAGCTTGGCCGGGACAGAGAAAAAAAGCTCCTACAATGAGCAGTTCTTC
v_call: TRBV7-9; clone_size: -; j_call: TRBJ2-7; d_call: -; cdr3_aa: CASSSSEAYEQYF; cdr3_nt: TGTGCCAGCAGCTCTTCCGAAGCCTACGAGCAGTACTTC
v_call: TRBV29-1; clone_size: -; j_call: TRBJ2-7; d_call: -; cdr3_aa: CSVEDDSVPAQYF; cdr3_nt: TGCAGCGTTGAAGACGATAGCGTCCCTGCGCAGTACTTC
v_call: TRBV29-1; clone_size: -; j_call: TRBJ1-1; d_call: -; cdr3_aa: CSVERGTGGTEAFF; cdr3_nt: TGCAGCGTTGAAAGAGGTACAGGAGGCACTGAAGCTTTCTTT